The next 29 T cell receptor beta chains were all read from a single sample in a study of T cells in Graves' hyperthyroidism and ophthalmopathy. TCR beta CDR3 regions were amplified from RNA transcripts. The TCR CDR3 was amplified in a first-round RT-PCR using the HTBI primer set. Each CDR3 protein gets one entry after TCRdb re-called the multiplex PCR reads with MiXCR. The sample holds 600,000 to 700,000 distinct CDR3 sequences, roughly 45% seen once. The source material was peripheral blood or thyroid tissue (not recorded which). These receptors came from an adult man with Graves' disease, either hyperthyroidism or ophthalmopathy (not recorded which).

This clonotype was detected a few times. The rearrangement joins TRBV29-1 to TRBJ2-7, with 11 bases matching TRBD2. The V gene's germline CDR1 is SQVTM and CDR2 ANQGSEA. The CDR3 is made up of 18 amino acids. The J segment lost 3 bases and the V segment lost 5 bases, leaving 18 bases of the junction unmatched. This chain's CDR3 is CSVSSATSGALNRYEQYF. DNA for the CDR3: TGCAGCGTTTCGTCCGCGACTAGCGGGGCCCTTAACCGCTACGAGCAGTACTTC.

The chain joins TRBV10-2 to TRBJ1-6, with D tentatively TRBD1 (5 bases). From germline, CDR1 is WSHSY and CDR2 SAAADI. Trimming removed 0 bases at V and 7 bases at J, with 13 bases between. The CDR3 has 16 amino acids. CDR3 protein: CASSESKPGNNSPLHF. The DNA for the CDR3 is TGCGCCAGCAGTGAGTCGAAGCCAGGGAACAATTCACCCCTCCACTTT.

CDR3 sequence reads: CASSATKNYGYTF. CDR3 coding DNA: TGTGCCAGTAGTGCAACAAAGAACTATGGCTACACCTTC. The V and J genes are TRBV19 and TRBJ1-2, with D uncertain. Germline assignment: CDR1 LNHDA and CDR2 SQIVND (reference sequence). CDR3 length: 13 amino acids. With 5 bases removed from V and 2 bases from J, the gap between germline ends came to 9 bases.

This clonotype was observed many times. This chain joins TRBV5-1 and TRBJ1-6, with TRBD1 as a possible D gene (6 bases). CDR1 and CDR2 from the germline V gene are SGHRS and YFSETQ. The CDR3 contains 14 residues. V dropped 2 bases and J dropped 9 bases, with 12 bases sitting between them. DNA for the CDR3: TGCGCCAGCAGCTTATCAGGGGTGCCTTCACCCCTCCACTTT. Translating gives CASSLSGVPSPLHF. The full variable domain, with the rest looked up from reference TRBV5-1 and TRBJ1-6, is KAGVTQTPRYLIKTRGQQVTLSCSPISGHRSVSWYQQTPGQGLQFLFEYFSETQRNKGNFPGRFSGRQFSNSRSEMNVSTLELGDSALYLCASSLSGVPSPLHFGNGTRLTVT.

Notes on this clonotype: An end of the junction differs from the germline gene, which may be a read error. J is TRBJ2-7 and V is TRBV15, with TRBD2 identical over 7 bases. The DNA end is more similar to TRBJ2-5, so the J call may be wrong. The CDR3 has 15 residues. Germline lookup yields CDR1 LNHNV and CDR2 YYDKDF (reference sequence). The CDR3: CASSFRGDFQETQYF. The CDR3 DNA follows: TGTGCCAGCAGCTTCCGGGGGGACTTCCAAGAGACCCAGTACTTC.

This clonotype was counted a few times. The chain combines TRBV14 with TRBJ1-1; tentative D call: TRBD1 (6 bases). V was shortened by 4 bases and J by 5 bases, with 14 bases between the two germline ends. The germline V gene encodes CDR1 SGHDN and CDR2 FVKESK. The CDR3 covers 14 residues. For the CDR3, the DNA is TGTGCCAGCAGCCCTTTCATCAGGGGTACTGAAGCTTTCTTT. As protein: CASSPFIRGTEAFF.

The chain combines TRBV20-1 with TRBJ1-1; TRBD1 might be the D (6 bases). The ends were cut back, 5 bases at V and 0 bases at J, with 10 bases in the middle. Germline V gene sequence: CDR1 DFQATT, CDR2 SNEGSKA (reference sequence). The CDR3 is 13 residues long. In DNA, the CDR3 is TGCAGTGCTTTGGACAGTATGAACACTGAAGCTTTCTTT. Translated, it gives CSALDSMNTEAFF.

V gene TRBV7-3 combines with J gene TRBJ2-7; 13 bases map to TRBD2. V trimming: 7 bases; J trimming: 1 base; junction bases outside the gene matches: 7. From germline, CDR1 is SGHTA and CDR2 FQGTGA. This CDR3 region has 16 residues. CDR3 sequence (DNA): TGTGCCAGCAAAAAGGGACTAGCGGGATTGTCCTACGAGCAGTACTTC. Its protein is CASKKGLAGLSYEQYF.

This clonotype was detected a few times. The chain recombines TRBV12-3 or TRBV12-4 with TRBJ1-1, with D possibly TRBD1 on 5 matching bases. The CDR3 is made up of 12 amino acids. V lost 5 bases, J lost 9 bases, and 13 bases lay in between. The CDR3 is CASSVPGRKAFF. The CDR3 DNA follows: TGTGCCAGCAGTGTTCCGGGACGGAAAGCTTTCTTT.

The chain carries TRBV24-1 and TRBJ2-7, with 8 nucleotides matching TRBD1. The V segment lost 4 bases and the J segment 12 bases; nucleotides outside the gene matches: 19. Germline V CDR1 and CDR2: KGHDR, SFDVKD. The CDR3 runs 16 residues. This chain's CDR3 is CATSDPGQENQETRYF. DNA for the CDR3: TGTGCCACCAGTGACCCGGGACAGGAAAACCAAGAGACTCGGTACTTC.

This chain connects TRBV29-1 to TRBJ2-5; TRBD1 agrees at 9 bases. Trimming at V came to 4 bases and at J to 4 bases, leaving 4 bases not matched to a gene. Germline lookup yields CDR1 SQVTM and CDR2 ANQGSEA. The CDR3 runs to 13 residues. DNA for the CDR3: TGCAGCGTTGTCCCGGGACAGGGAGAGACCCAGTACTTC. It codes for CSVVPGQGETQYF.

The chain employs TRBV7-8 and TRBJ1-1, with a tentative D call TRBD1 (5 bases). CDR1 and CDR2 from the germline V gene are SGHVS and FQNEAQ. The V and J ends lost 5 bases and 4 bases respectively, with 17 bases between them. This CDR3 comprises 15 residues. The CDR3 DNA reads as TGTGCCAGCAGCCAAGATTCGGGGGTGGGCACTGAAGCTTTCTTT. Protein sequence: CASSQDSGVGTEAFF.

This clonotype appeared a single time. V usage is TRBV25-1 and J usage is TRBJ1-6, with TRBD1 identical over 8 bases. V trimming: 6 bases; J trimming: 6 bases; junction bases outside the gene matches: 4. There are 14 residues in the CDR3. Germline CDR1 MGHDK, CDR2 SYGVNS. The CDR3 is CASRGQEINSPLHF. In nucleotides, the CDR3 is TGTGCCAGCAGGGGACAGGAGATTAATTCACCCCTCCACTTT.

As to this clonotype: A much larger clone lies a single base off, so this may be a read error. The chain uses TRBV20-1 and TRBJ2-7; possible D gene TRBD1, 6 bases. Trimming pared 2 bases from V and 6 bases from J, leaving 11 bases between. Germline V CDR1 and CDR2: DFQATT, SNEGSKA (reference sequence). This CDR3 has 12 amino acids. The CDR3 is CSARKDSCEQYF. Here the CDR3 DNA reads TGCAGTGCTAGAAAGGACAGCTGCGAGCAGTACTTC.

This clonotype was seen more than once but under ten times. The gene calls are TRBV6-5 and TRBJ1-1; unclear D gene. CDR3 length equals 14 residues. Trimming left V 6 bases short and J 2 bases short, with 13 bases between. The germline gives CDR1 MNHEY, CDR2 SVGAGI. The CDR3 loop reads CASSLLPDNTEAFF. The CDR3 nucleotides are TGTGCCAGCAGCTTACTCCCAGACAACACTGAAGCTTTCTTT.

This clonotype was seen a few times. The J gene is TRBJ1-5, the V gene TRBV6-6; 12 bases are shared with TRBD1. Germline CDR1 MNHNY, CDR2 SVGAGI (reference sequence). The CDR3 contains 17 residues. After removal of 5 bases from V and 1 base from J, the junction contained 6 bases not matched to a gene. The CDR3 sequence: CASSGTGGARSNQPQHF. DNA of the CDR3: TGTGCCAGCAGTGGGACAGGGGGCGCAAGAAGCAATCAGCCCCAGCATTTT.

The rearrangement links TRBV7-9 to TRBJ2-5; tentative D call: TRBD2 (6 bases). The CDR3 length is 16 residues. V gave up 5 bases and J gave up 5 bases, with 21 bases separating them. The germline V gene has CDR1 SEHNR and CDR2 FQNEAQ (reference sequence). The CDR3 DNA is TGTGCCAGCAGCCATCCCCTAGCGCTTGGAAAGGAGACCCAGTACTTC. Translated, it gives CASSHPLALGKETQYF.

At least ten counts were recorded for this clonotype. V and J are TRBV29-1 and TRBJ1-2; unclear D gene. Germline V gives CDR1 SQVTM, CDR2 ANQGSEA. The length of the CDR3 is 16 residues. Trimming took 0 bases from V and 2 from J, leaving 16 bases between them. The CDR3: CSVEDPALPENYGYTF. The CDR3 DNA reads as TGCAGCGTTGAAGATCCAGCCCTGCCAGAAAACTATGGCTACACCTTC. The variable domain in full, with the rest retrieved from reference TRBV29-1 and TRBJ1-2, is SAVISQKPSRDICQRGTSLTIQCQVDSQVTMMFWYRQQPGQSLTLIATANQGSEATYESGFVIDKFPISRPNLTFSTLTVSNMSPEDSSIYLCSVEDPALPENYGYTFGSGTRLTVV.

This rearrangement joins TRBV2 to TRBJ1-2, with TRBD1 matching 7 bases. Trimming at V came to 1 base and at J to 6 bases, leaving 5 bases not matched to a gene. The CDR3 consists of 14 residues. CDR1 is SNHLY and CDR2 is FYNNEI in the germline V gene. CDR3 sequence: CASSEGRQGHGYTF. In nucleotides, the CDR3 is TGTGCCAGCAGTGAAGGACGACAGGGCCATGGCTACACCTTC.

The chain couples TRBV20-1 to TRBJ2-5; D call uncertain. The length of the CDR3 is 14 residues. Germline lookup yields CDR1 DFQATT and CDR2 SNEGSKA (reference sequence). Trimming left V 0 bases short and J 1 base short, with 9 bases between. CDR3 sequence (DNA): TGCAGTGCTAGAGATCTGAGGTCCCAAGAGACCCAGTACTTC. It yields the protein CSARDLRSQETQYF.

V gene TRBV24-1 combines with J gene TRBJ1-2; possible D gene TRBD1, 5 bases. The germline CDR1 and CDR2 sequences are KGHDR and SFDVKD. Trimming pared 2 bases from V and 1 base from J, leaving 10 bases between. The CDR3 has 15 residues. CDR3 amino acids: CATSDSLTDNYGYTF. CDR3 DNA: TGTGCCACCAGTGATTCCCTGACAGATAACTATGGCTACACCTTC.

This clonotype was detected once. V is TRBV2 and J is TRBJ1-4; 7 positions agree with TRBD1. Trimming at V came to 2 bases and at J to 13 bases, leaving 16 bases not matched to a gene. Germline CDR1 and CDR2: SNHLY and FYNNEI. The CDR3 has 16 residues. As DNA, the CDR3 is TGTGCCAGCAGTGAACTCCTAGGGGGCGCGGAAGAAGTACTGTTTTTT. It encodes CASSELLGGAEEVLFF.

This clonotype was found many times. V and J are TRBV19 and TRBJ1-2; TRBD1 matches at 8 bases. The CDR3 has 13 residues. CDR1 is LNHDA and CDR2 is SQIVND in the germline V gene (reference sequence). After removal of 11 bases from V and 1 base from J, the junction contained 6 bases not matched to a gene. In nucleotides, the CDR3 is TGTGCCTGGGGGGACAGGTTTAACTATGGCTACACCTTC. It specifies CAWGDRFNYGYTF.

This clonotype was observed a few times. This chain links TRBV5-6 with TRBJ1-5; TRBD1 matches at 8 bases. CDR3 length equals 16 residues. V gave up 4 bases and J gave up 6 bases; unmatched junction bases: 12. Germline CDR1 SGHDT, CDR2 YYEEEE. The CDR3 reads CASSREGQALGQPQHF. The CDR3 bases are TGTGCCAGCAGCCGAGAGGGACAGGCCCTCGGTCAGCCCCAGCATTTT.

This clonotype appeared once. The chain has TRBV29-1 and TRBJ1-1; D call uncertain. V gave up 8 bases and J gave up 1 base, with 8 bases separating them. CDR3 length: 11 residues. From germline, CDR1 is SQVTM and CDR2 ANQGSEA. CDR3 bases: TGCAGCATTGGGGAGAACACTGAAGCTTTCTTT. Its protein is CSIGENTEAFF.

V usage is TRBV19 and J usage is TRBJ1-5, with D maybe TRBD1 (5 bases). The CDR3 extends over 15 amino acids. V shed 1 base and J shed 6 bases, with 13 bases lying between them. Germline-derived CDR1 and CDR2 are LNHDA and SQIVND (reference sequence). CDR3 in DNA: TGTGCCAGTAGTATAGTTAGGACCGGGGGTCAGCCCCAGCATTTT. It is translated as CASSIVRTGGQPQHF. The full variable domain, in which reference TRBV19 and TRBJ1-5 provide the parts outside the CDR3, is DGGITQSPKYLFRKEGQNVTLSCEQNLNHDAMYWYRQDPGQGLRLIYYSQIVNDFQKGDIAEGYSVSREKKESFPLTVTSAQKNPTAFYLCASSIVRTGGQPQHFGDGTRLSIL.

CDR3 DNA sequence: TGCAGCGGCAAGGGGGGCTTGTCACCCCTCCACTTT. Translating it yields CSGKGGLSPLHF. This chain joins TRBV29-1 and TRBJ1-6; a possible D gene is TRBD1 (6 bases). Germline CDR1 is SQVTM and CDR2 is ANQGSEA. Trimming took 7 bases from V and 10 from J, leaving 14 bases between them. CDR3 length: 12 residues.

Ten or more counts support this clonotype. The CDR3 loop reads CASGRAGEKLFF. DNA for the CDR3: TGTGCCAGCGGGAGGGCTGGTGAAAAACTGTTTTTT. The chain combines TRBV6-1 with TRBJ1-4; no firm D call. The CDR3 contains 12 residues. The V gene's germline CDR1 is MNHNS and CDR2 SASEGT. Trimming pared 8 bases from V and 7 bases from J, leaving 11 bases between.

This clonotype was picked up many times. V is TRBV2 and J is TRBJ1-4; D is uncertain. V was clipped by 5 bases and J by 7 bases, with 11 bases between them. Germline CDR1 reads SNHLY; CDR2 reads FYNNEI. The CDR3 runs 13 residues. Written as DNA, the CDR3 is TGTGCCAGCAGTCTATCATCCTTTGAAAAACTGTTTTTT. Its translation is CASSLSSFEKLFF.